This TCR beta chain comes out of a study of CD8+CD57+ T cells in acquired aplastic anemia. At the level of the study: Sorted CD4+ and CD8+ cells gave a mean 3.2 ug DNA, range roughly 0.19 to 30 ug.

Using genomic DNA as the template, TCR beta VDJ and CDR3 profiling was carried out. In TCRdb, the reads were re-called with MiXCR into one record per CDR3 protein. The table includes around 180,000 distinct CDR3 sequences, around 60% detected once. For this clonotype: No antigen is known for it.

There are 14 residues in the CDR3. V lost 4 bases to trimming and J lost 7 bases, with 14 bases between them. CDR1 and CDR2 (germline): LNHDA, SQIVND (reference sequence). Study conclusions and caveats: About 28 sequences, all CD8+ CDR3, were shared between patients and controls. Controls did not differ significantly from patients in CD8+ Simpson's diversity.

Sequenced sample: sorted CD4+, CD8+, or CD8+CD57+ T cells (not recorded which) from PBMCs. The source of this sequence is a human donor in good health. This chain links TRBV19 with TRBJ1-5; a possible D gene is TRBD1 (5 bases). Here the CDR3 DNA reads TGTGCCAGTAGTACAACAGGACACGGGCAGCCCCAGCATTTT. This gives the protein CASSTTGHGQPQHF.